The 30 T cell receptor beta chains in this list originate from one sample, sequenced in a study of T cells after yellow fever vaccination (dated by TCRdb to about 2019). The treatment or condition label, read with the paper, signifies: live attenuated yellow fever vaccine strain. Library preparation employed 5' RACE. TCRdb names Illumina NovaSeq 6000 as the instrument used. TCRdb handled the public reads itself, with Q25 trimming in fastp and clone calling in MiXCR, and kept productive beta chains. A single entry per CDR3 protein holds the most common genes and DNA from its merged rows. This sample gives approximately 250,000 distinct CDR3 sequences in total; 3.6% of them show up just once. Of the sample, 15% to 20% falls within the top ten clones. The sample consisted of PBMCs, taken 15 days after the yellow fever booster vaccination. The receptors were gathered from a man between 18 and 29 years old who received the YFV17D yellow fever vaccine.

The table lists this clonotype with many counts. In nucleotides, the CDR3 is TGTGCCAGCAGGGACAGCGGGGGAGAGACCCAGTACTTC. It encodes CASRDSGGETQYF. The V and J genes are TRBV2 and TRBJ2-5; 8 bases are a match to TRBD2. Unmatched junction bases numbered 4, after V lost 6 bases and J lost 4 bases. Germline loops: CDR1 SNHLY, CDR2 FYNNEI. The CDR3 loop spans 13 amino acids.

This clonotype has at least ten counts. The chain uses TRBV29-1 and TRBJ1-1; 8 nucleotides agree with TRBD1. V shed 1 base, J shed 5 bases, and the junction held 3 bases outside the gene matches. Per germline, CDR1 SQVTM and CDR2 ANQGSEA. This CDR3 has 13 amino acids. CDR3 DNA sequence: TGCAGCGTTGAAGGACAGGGGTATACTGAAGCTTTCTTT. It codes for CSVEGQGYTEAFF.

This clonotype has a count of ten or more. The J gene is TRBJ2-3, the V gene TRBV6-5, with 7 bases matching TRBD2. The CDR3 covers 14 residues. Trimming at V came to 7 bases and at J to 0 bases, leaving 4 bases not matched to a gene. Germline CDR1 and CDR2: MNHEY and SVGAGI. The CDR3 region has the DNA TGTGCCAGCATGAGGCGGGAGAGCACAGATACGCAGTATTTT. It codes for CASMRRESTDTQYF.

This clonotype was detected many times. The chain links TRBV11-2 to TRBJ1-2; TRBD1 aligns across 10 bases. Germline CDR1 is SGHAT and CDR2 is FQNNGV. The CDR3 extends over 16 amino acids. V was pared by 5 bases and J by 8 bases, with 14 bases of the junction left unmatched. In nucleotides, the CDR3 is TGTGCCAGCAGCAGTCCCGGGACAGGGGTGGTTTGGGGCTACACCTTC. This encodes CASSSPGTGVVWGYTF.

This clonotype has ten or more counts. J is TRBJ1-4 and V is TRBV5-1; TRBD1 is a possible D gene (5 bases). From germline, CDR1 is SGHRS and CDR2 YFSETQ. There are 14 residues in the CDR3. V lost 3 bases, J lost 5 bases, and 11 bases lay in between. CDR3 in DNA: TGCGCCAGCAGCTCGGGACGCTTCAATGAAAAACTGTTTTTT. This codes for CASSSGRFNEKLFF.

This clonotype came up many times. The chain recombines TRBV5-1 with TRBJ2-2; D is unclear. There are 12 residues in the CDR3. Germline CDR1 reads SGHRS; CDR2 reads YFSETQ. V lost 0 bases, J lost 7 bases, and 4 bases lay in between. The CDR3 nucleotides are TGCGCCAGCAGCTTGGAGGACGGGGAGCTGTTTTTT. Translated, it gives CASSLEDGELFF.

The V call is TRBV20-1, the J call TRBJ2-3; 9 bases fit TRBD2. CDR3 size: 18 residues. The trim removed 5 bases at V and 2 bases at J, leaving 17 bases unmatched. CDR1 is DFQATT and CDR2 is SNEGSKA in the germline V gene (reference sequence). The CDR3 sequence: CSAPRVTSGILDTDTQYF. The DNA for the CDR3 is TGCAGTGCTCCCCGGGTGACTAGCGGTATATTGGACACAGATACGCAGTATTTT.

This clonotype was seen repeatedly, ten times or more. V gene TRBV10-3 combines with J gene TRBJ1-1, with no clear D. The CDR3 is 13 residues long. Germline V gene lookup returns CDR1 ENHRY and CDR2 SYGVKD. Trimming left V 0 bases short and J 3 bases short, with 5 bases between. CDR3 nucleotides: TGTGCCATCAGTGAGTCAAGAGACACTGAAGCTTTCTTT. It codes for CAISESRDTEAFF.

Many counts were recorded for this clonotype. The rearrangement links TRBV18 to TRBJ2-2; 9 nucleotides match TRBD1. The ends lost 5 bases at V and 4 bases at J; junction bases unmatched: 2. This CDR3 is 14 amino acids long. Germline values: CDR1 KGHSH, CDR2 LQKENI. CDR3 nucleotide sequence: TGTGCCAGCTCAAGGGACAGGGTCACCGGGGAGCTGTTTTTT. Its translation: CASSRDRVTGELFF.

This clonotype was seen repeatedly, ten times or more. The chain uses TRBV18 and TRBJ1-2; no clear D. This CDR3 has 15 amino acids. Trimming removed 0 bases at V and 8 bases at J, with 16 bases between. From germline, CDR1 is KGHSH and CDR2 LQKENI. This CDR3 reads CASSPPGIPFRGYTF. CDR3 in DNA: TGTGCCAGCTCACCACCCGGGATACCCTTTCGCGGCTACACCTTC.

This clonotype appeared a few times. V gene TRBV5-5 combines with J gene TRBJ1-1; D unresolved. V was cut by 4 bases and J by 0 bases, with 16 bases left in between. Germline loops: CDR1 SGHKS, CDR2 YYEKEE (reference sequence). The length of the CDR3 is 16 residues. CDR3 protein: CASSKPGSRMNTEAFF. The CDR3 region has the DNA TGTGCCAGCAGCAAGCCAGGCAGTCGGATGAACACTGAAGCTTTCTTT.

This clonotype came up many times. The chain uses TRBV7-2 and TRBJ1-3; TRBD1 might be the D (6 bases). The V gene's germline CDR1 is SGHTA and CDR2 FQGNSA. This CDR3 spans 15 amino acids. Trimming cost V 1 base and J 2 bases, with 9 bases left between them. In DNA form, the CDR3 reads TGTGCCAGCAGCTTAGACAGGGTCCCTGGAAACACCATATATTTT. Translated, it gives CASSLDRVPGNTIYF.

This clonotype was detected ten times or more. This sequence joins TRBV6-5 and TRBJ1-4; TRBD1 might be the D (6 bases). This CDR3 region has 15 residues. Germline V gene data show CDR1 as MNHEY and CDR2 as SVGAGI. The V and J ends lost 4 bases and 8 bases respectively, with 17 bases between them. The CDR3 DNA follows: TGTGCCAGCAGTTCAGACGGGGGCGCCGGGGAAAAACTGTTTTTT. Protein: CASSSDGGAGEKLFF.

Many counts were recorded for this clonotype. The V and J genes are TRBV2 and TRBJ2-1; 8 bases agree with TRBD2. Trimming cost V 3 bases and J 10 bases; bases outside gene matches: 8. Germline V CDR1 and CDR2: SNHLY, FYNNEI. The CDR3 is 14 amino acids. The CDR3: CASSDRAGVEEQFF. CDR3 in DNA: TGTGCCAGCAGTGACCGAGCGGGGGTGGAGGAGCAGTTCTTC.

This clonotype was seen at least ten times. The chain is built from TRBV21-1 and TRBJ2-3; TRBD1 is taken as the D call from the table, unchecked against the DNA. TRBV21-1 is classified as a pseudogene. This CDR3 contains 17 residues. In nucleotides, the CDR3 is TGTGCCAGCAGTTACTCAAGGGGGCCCCAAAGCACAGATACGCAGTATTTT. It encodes CASSYSRGPQSTDTQYF.

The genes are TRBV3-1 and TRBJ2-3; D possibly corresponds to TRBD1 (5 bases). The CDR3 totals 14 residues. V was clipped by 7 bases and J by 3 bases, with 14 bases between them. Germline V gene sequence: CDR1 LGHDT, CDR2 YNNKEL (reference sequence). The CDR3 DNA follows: TGTGCCAGCACCGGGCCTCCAGGGACAGATACGCAGTATTTT. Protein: CASTGPPGTDTQYF.

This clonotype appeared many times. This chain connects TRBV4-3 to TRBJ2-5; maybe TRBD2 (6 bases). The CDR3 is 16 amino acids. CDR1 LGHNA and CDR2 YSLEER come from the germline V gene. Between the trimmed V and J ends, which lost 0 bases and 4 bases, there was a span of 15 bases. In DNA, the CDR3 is TGCGCCAGCAGCCAAGACTGGATGGAGGGTTTAGAGACCCAGTACTTC. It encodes CASSQDWMEGLETQYF.

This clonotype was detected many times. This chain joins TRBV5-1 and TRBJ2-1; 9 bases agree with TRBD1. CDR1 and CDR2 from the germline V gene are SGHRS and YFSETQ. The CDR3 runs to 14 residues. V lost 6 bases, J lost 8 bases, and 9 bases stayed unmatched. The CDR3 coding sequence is TGCGCCAGCACCGAGCCGGGACAGGGCCATGAGCAGTTCTTC. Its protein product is CASTEPGQGHEQFF.

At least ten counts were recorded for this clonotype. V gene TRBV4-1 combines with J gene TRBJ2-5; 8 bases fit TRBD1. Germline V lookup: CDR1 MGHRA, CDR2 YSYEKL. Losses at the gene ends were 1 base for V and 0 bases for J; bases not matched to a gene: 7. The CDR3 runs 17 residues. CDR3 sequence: CASSQVGQGAYQETQYF. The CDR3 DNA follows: TGCGCCAGCAGCCAAGTGGGGCAGGGGGCTTACCAAGAGACCCAGTACTTC.

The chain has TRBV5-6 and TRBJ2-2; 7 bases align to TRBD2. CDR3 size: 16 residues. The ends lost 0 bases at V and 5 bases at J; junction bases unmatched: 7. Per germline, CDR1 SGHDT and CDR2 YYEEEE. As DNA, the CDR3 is TGTGCCAGCAGCTTGGAGCGACGGGGGGTTACCGGGGAGCTGTTTTTT. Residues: CASSLERRGVTGELFF.

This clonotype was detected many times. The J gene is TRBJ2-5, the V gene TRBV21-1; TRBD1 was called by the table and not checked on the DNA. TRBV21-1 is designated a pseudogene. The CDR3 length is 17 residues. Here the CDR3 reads CASSKNSQGAGQETQYF. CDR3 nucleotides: TGTGCCAGCAGCAAAAATTCTCAGGGGGCAGGTCAAGAGACCCAGTACTTC.

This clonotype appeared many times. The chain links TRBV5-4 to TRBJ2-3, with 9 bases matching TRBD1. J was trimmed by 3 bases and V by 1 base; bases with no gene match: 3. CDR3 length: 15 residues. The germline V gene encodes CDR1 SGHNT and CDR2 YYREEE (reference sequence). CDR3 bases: TGTGCCAGCAGCTTGACAGGGGGCAGGACAGATACGCAGTATTTT. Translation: CASSLTGGRTDTQYF.

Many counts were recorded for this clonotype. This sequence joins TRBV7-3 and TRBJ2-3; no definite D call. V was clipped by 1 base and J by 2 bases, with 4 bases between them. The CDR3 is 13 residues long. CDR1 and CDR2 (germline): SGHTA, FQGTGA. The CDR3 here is CASSLIPTDTQYF. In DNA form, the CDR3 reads TGTGCCAGCAGCTTAATACCCACAGATACGCAGTATTTT.

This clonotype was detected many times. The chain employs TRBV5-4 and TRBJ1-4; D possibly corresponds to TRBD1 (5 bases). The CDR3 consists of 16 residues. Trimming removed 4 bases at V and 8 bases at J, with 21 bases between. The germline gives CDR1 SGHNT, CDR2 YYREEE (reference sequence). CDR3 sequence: CASSLGHTQGREKLFF. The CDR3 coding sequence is TGTGCCAGCAGCCTGGGGCACACCCAAGGGCGAGAAAAACTGTTTTTT. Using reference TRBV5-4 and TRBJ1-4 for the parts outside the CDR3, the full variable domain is ETGVTQSPTHLIKTRGQQVTLRCSSQSGHNTVSWYQQALGQGPQFIFQYYREEENGRGNFPPRFSGLQFPNYSSELNVNALELDDSALYLCASSLGHTQGREKLFFGSGTQLSVL.

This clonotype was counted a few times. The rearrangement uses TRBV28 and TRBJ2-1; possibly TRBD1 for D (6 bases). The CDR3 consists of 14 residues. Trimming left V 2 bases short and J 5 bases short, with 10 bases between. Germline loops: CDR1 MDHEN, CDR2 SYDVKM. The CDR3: CASSLGGHDNEQFF. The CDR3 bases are TGTGCCAGCAGTTTAGGGGGACACGACAATGAGCAGTTCTTC.

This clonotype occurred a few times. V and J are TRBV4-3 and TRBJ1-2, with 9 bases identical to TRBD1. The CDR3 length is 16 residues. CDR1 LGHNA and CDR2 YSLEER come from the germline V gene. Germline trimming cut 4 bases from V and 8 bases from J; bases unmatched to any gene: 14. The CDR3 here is CASSPGTGPGSRGYTF. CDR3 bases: TGCGCCAGCAGCCCCGGGACAGGGCCCGGGTCCCGCGGCTACACCTTC.

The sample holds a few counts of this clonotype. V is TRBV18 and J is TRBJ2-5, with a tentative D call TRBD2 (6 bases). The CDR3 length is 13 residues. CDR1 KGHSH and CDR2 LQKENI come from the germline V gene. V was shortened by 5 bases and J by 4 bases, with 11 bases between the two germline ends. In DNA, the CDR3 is TGTGCCAGCTCATCTCAGGAGGGAGAGACCCAGTACTTC. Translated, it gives CASSSQEGETQYF.

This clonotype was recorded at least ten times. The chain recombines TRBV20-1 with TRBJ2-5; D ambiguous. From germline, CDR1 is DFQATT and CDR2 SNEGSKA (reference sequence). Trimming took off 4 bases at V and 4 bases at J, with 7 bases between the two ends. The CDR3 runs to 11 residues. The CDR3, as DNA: TGCAGTGCTAAGGCCGGAGAGACCCAGTACTTC. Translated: CSAKAGETQYF.

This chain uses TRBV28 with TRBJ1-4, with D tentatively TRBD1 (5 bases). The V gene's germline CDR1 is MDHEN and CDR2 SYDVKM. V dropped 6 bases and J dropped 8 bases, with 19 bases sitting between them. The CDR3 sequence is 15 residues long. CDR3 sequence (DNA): TGTGCCAGCAGCTCCCATGGGGGAAGGTGGGAAAAACTGTTTTTT. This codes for CASSSHGGRWEKLFF.

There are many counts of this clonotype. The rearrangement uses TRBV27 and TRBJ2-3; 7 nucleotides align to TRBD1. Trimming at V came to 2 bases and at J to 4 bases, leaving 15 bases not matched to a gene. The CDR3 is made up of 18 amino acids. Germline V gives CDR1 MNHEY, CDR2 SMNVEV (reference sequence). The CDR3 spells CASSLTSALQGVSDTQYF. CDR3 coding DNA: TGTGCCAGCAGTTTAACATCTGCTTTGCAGGGGGTGTCAGATACGCAGTATTTT.